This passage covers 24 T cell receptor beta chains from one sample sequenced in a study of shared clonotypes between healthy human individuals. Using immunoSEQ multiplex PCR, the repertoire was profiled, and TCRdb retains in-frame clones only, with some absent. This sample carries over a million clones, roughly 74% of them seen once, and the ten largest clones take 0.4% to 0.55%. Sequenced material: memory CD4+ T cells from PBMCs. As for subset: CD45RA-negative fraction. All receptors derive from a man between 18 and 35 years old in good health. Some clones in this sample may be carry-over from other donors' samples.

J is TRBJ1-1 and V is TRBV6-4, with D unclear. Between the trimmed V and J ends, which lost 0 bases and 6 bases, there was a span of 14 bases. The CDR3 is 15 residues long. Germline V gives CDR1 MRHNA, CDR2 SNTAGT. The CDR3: CASSDSGRSLSEAFF. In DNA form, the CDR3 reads TGTGCCAGCAGTGACTCAGGCAGGAGTTTATCTGAAGCTTTCTTT.

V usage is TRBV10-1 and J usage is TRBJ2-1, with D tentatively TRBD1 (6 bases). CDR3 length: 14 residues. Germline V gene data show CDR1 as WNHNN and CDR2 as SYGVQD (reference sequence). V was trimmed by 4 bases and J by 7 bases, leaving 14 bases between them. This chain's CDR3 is CASSVDSLRNEQFF. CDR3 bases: TGCGCCAGCAGTGTGGACAGCCTTCGGAATGAGCAGTTCTTC.

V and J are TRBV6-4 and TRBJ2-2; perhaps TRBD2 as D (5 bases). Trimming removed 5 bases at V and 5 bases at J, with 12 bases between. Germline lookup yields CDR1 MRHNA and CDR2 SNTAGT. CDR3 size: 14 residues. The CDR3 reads CASSRAVRTGELFF. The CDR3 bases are TGTGCCAGCAGTCGAGCGGTACGGACCGGGGAGCTGTTTTTT.

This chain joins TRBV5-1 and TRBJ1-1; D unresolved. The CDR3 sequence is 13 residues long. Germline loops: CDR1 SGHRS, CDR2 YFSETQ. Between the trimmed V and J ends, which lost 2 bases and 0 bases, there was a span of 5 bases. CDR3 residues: CASSFELNTEAFF. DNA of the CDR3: TGCGCCAGCAGCTTTGAATTGAACACTGAAGCTTTCTTT.

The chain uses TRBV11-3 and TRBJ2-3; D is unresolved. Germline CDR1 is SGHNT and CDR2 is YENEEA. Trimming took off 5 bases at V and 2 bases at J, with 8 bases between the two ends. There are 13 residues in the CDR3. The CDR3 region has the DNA TGTGCCAGCAGCAGAAAGGCCACAGATACGCAGTATTTT. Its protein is CASSRKATDTQYF. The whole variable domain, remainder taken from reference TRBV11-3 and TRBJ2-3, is EAGVVQSPRYKIIEKKQPVAFWCNPISGHNTLYWYLQNLGQGPELLIRYENEEAVDDSQLPKDRFSAERLKGVDSTLKIQPAELGDSAVYLCASSRKATDTQYFGPGTRLTVL.

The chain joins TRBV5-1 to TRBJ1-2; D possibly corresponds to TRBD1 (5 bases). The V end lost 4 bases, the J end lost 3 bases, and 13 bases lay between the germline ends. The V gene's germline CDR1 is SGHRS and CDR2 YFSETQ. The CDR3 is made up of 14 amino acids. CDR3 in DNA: TGCGCCAGCAGCCTCGCGGGGGAGCACTATGGCTACACCTTC. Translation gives CASSLAGEHYGYTF.

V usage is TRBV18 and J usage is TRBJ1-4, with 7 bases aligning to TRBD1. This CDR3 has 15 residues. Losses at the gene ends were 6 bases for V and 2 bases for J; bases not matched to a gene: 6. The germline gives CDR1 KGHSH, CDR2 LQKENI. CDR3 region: CASSWTGPTNEKLFF. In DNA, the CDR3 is TGTGCCAGCTCCTGGACAGGTCCGACTAATGAAAAACTGTTTTTT.

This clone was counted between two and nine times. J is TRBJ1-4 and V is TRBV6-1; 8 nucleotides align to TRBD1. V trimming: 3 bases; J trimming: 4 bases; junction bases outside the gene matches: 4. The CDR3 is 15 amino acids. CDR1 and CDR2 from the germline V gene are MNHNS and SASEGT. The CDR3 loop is CASSDPTGVNEKLFF. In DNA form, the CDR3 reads TGTGCCAGCAGTGATCCGACAGGGGTTAATGAAAAACTGTTTTTT.

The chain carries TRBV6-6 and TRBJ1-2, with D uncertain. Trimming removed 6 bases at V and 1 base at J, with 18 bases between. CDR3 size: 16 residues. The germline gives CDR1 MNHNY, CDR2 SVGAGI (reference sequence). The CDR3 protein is CASSSSGAARNYGYTF. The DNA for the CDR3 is TGTGCCAGCAGCTCCTCGGGCGCCGCCCGTAACTATGGCTACACCTTC.

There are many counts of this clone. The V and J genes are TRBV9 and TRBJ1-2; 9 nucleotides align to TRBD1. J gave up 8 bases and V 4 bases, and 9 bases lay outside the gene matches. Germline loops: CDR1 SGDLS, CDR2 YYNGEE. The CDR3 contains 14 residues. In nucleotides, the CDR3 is TGTGCCAGCAGCCCGGGGACAGGGCTGGGGGGCTACACCTTC. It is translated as CASSPGTGLGGYTF.

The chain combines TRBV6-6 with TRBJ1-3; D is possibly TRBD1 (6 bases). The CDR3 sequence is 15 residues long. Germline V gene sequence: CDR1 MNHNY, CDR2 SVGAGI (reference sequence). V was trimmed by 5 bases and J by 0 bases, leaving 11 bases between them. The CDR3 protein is CASSGGQTSGNTIYF. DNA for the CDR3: TGTGCCAGCAGTGGGGGCCAAACCTCTGGAAACACCATATATTTT.

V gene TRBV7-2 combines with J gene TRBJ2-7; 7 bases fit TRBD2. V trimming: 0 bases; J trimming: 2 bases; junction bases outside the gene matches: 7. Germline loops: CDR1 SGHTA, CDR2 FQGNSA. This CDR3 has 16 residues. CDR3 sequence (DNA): TGTGCCAGCAGCTTAGCGCTGGCTAGCGGTGCCTACGAGCAGTACTTC. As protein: CASSLALASGAYEQYF.

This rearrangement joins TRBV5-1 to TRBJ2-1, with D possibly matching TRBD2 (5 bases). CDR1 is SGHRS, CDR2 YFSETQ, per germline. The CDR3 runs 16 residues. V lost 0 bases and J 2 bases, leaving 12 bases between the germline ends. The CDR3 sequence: CASSLDIARTYNEQFF. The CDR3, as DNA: TGCGCCAGCAGCTTGGATATAGCGAGAACCTACAATGAGCAGTTCTTC.

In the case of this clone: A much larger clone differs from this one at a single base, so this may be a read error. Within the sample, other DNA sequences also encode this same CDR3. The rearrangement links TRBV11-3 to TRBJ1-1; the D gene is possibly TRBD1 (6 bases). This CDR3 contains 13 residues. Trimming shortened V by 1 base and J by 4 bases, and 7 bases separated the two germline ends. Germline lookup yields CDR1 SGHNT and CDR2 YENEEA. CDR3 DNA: TGTGCCAGCAGCTTAGTAGGGGGCACTGAAGCTTTCTTT. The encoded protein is CASSLVGGTEAFF.

The CDR3 nucleotides read TGTGCCAGCAGCTTAACCGGGTGGGGAGAGACCCAGTACTTC. Translation gives CASSLTGWGETQYF. The V call is TRBV7-3, the J call TRBJ2-5; D not resolved. The CDR3 runs 14 residues. The germline V gene has CDR1 SGHTA and CDR2 FQGTGA. V gave up 0 bases and J gave up 4 bases, with 9 bases separating them.

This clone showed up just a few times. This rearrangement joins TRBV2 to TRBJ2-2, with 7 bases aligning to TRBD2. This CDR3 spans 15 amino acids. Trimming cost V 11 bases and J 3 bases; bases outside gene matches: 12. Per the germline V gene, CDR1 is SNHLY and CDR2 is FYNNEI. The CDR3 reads CAEGRREGHTGELFF. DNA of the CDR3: TGTGCCGAGGGTCGAAGGGAGGGGCACACCGGGGAGCTGTTTTTT.

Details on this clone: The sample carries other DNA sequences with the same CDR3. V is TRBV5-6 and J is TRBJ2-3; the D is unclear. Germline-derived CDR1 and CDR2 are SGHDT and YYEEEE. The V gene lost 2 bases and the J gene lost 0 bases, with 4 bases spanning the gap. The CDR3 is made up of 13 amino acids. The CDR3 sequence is CASSLLSTDTQYF. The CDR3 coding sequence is TGTGCCAGCAGCTTATTAAGCACAGATACGCAGTATTTT.

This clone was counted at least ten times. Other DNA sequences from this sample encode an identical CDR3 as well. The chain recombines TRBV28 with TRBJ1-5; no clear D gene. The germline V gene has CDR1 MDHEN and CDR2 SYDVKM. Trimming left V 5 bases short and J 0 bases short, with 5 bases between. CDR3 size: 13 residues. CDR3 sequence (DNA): TGTGCCAGCAGTAGGGATAGCAATCAGCCCCAGCATTTT. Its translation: CASSRDSNQPQHF.

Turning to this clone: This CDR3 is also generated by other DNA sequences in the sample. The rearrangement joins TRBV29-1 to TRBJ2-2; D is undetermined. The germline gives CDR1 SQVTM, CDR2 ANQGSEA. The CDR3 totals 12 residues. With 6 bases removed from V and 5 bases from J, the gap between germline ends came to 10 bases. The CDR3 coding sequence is TGCAGCGTCGGTTTTCGAACCGGGGAGCTGTTTTTT. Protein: CSVGFRTGELFF.

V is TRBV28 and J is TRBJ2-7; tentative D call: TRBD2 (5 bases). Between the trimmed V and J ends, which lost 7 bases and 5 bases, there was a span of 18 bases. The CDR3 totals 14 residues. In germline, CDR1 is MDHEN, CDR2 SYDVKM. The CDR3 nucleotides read TGTGCCAGCATTGGTCCAGGAGGTTACCACGAGCAGTACTTC. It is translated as CASIGPGGYHEQYF.

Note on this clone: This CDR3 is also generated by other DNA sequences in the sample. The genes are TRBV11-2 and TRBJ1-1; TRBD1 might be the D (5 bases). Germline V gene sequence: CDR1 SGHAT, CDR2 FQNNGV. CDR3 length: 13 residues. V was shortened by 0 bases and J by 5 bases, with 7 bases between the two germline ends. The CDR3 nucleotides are TGTGCCAGCAGCTTAGATCGGGGGACTGAAGCTTTCTTT. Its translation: CASSLDRGTEAFF.

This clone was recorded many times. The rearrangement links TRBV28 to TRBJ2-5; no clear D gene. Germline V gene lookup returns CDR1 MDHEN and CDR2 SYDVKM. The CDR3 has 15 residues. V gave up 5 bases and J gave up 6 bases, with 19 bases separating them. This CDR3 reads CASSRTGTLGKTQYF. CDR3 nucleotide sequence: TGTGCCAGCAGTAGAACCGGAACACTTGGAAAGACCCAGTACTTC.

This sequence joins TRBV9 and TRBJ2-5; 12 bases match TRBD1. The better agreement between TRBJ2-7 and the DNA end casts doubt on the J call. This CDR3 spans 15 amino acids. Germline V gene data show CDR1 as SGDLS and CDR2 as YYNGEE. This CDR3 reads CASSQGQGALGEQYF. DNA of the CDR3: TGTGCCAGCAGCCAGGGACAGGGGGCCCTAGGCGAGCAGTACTTC.

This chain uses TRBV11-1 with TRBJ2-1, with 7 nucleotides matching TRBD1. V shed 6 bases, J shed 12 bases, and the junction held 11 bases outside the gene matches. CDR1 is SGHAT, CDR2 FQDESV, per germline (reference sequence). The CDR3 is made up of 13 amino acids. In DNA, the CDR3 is TGTGCCAGCAGTTCCGACAGGGTGCTCGCGCAGTTCTTC. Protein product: CASSSDRVLAQFF.